This TCR beta chain is from a study of human T cells and chemical hapten exposure. Study summary: The study sensitized with 2% DPC on a roughly 2 cm by roughly 2 cm patch of upper inner arm skin. After 6 days, upper back 0.01% DPC patch tests were scored. Study conclusions and caveats: Expanded TCRs created a significantly greater count of big CDR3 similarity clusters than controls did.

V was clipped by 8 bases and J by 8 bases, with 12 bases between them. CDR3 length: 11 amino acids. Looked up from germline, CDR1 is LGHDT and CDR2 is YNNKEL (reference sequence). Details on this clonotype: The antigen is unknown.

Time point described: pre-sensitization, week 0. Treatment noted: therapeutic diphenylcyclopropenone sensitization with weekly scalp DPC. The study's library attached unique molecular identifiers to single cDNA molecules. TCRdb reanalysed the RACE reads using MiXCR and keeps one entry per CDR3 protein. The table has more than 300,000 distinct CDR3 sequences, about 5.4% seen once; the top ten hold roughly 8.2%. This chain links TRBV3-1 with TRBJ1-2, with unresolved D. The sequence was obtained from a young woman with alopecia areata. Some clones in this sample may be carry-over from other donors' samples. The material sequenced was whole blood, taken in connection with sensitization to the hapten diphenylcyclopropenone (DPC). This CDR3 is CASGDVGGYTF. The DNA of the CDR3 is TGTGCCAGCGGGGATGTAGGGGGCTACACCTTC.